The rows below give T cell receptor beta chains drawn from one sample of a study of CD8 T cells in ankylosing spondylitis. TCRdb re-analysed the 5' RACE reads in MiXCR, keeping a single row per CDR3 protein. The sample lists approximately 440,000 distinct CDR3 sequences, under 20% occurring once. The sequencing sample was made of blood, either unsorted or a sorted T cell fraction (not recorded which). The receptors originated from a male donor with ankylosing spondylitis. The conserved cysteine and the conserved F or W are not part of the CDR3 here.

v_gene,j_gene,len,CDR3aa
TRBV29-1,TRBJ1-1,10,SVVLGGTEAF
TRBV6-1,TRBJ2-5,13,ASSDVRQIQETQY
TRBV12-3/TRBV12-4,TRBJ2-6,16,ASSSREGRFSGANVLT
TRBV7-2,TRBJ2-7,14,ASSKGGAGGVYEQY
TRBV11-2,TRBJ2-3,12,ASSSQSGSYTQY
TRBV5-1,TRBJ1-1,12,ASSLVQENTEAF
TRBV7-2,TRBJ2-7,12,ASSLEAPGHEQY
TRBV2,TRBJ1-2,10,ASSENFYGYT
TRBV12-3/TRBV12-4,TRBJ2-5,13,ASSFWQGIKETQY
TRBV12-3/TRBV12-4,TRBJ2-3,13,ASSLVIEFADTQY
TRBV11-2,TRBJ1-1,13,ASSSTAQGNTEAF
TRBV5-5,TRBJ2-5,13,ASSLIQGVGETQY
TRBV20-1,TRBJ2-7,10,SAQGGTYEQY
TRBV20-1,TRBJ1-6,13,SAPEGRFHNSPLH
TRBV5-1,TRBJ2-7,12,ASSSGLAGGEQY
TRBV4-1,TRBJ2-3,15,ASSQQGLAGGGDTQY
TRBV12-3/TRBV12-4,TRBJ2-2,13,ASRVSGSSTGELF
TRBV7-2,TRBJ2-5,12,ASTPSGNQETQY
TRBV12-3/TRBV12-4,TRBJ1-1,11,ASRPGGRTEAF
TRBV20-1,TRBJ1-1,13,SASRQGSFVDEAF
TRBV30,TRBJ1-4,11,AWNREVKEKLF
TRBV6-5,TRBJ2-2,14,ASSYLGQGGTGELF
TRBV10-2,TRBJ2-7,13,ASSGVGPSSYEQY
TRBV7-2,TRBJ1-6,10,ASSWRNSPLH
TRBV11-2,TRBJ2-2,10,ASSFERGELF